The 5 T cell receptor beta chains below come from one sample, sequenced in a study of long-term antiretroviral therapy in people with HIV. Researchers ran immunoSEQ v3.0 at survey level. TCRdb's table, derived via immunoSEQ multiplex PCR, lists solely in-frame clones and lacks some. The data show tens of thousands of clones, 75% to 90% seen once. This specimen was unsorted PBMCs, taken 1.2 years after starting antiretroviral therapy. The receptors were gathered from a woman aged 40 to 50 with HIV.

The V call is TRBV7-8, the J call TRBJ2-3; unclear D gene. The length of the CDR3 is 14 residues. The germline V gene has CDR1 SGHVS and CDR2 FQNEAQ. V lost 1 base and J lost 2, with 7 bases in between. The CDR3 bases are TGTGCCAGCAGCTTAGTCTCAGCCACAGATACGCAGTATTTT. Encoded protein: CASSLVSATDTQYF.

This chain joins TRBV30 and TRBJ2-3; a weak D match, TRBD1 (5 bases). CDR3 length equals 14 residues. Germline CDR1 reads GTSNPN; CDR2 reads SVGIG (reference sequence). Trimming pared 0 bases from V and 4 bases from J, leaving 11 bases between. The CDR3 nucleotides read TGTGCCTGGAGTGTAGGGCAGGGCCCAGATACGCAGTATTTT. Amino acid sequence: CAWSVGQGPDTQYF.

This clone turned up a few times. The chain is built from TRBV9 and TRBJ1-1; tentatively, D is TRBD1 (5 bases). CDR1 is SGDLS and CDR2 is YYNGEE in the germline V gene. This CDR3 has 14 residues. Trimming removed 6 bases at V and 5 bases at J, with 17 bases between. This chain's CDR3 is CASTWIGAGTEAFF. The DNA of the CDR3 is TGTGCCAGCACCTGGATTGGGGCTGGAACTGAAGCTTTCTTT.

The rearrangement uses TRBV29-1 and TRBJ1-5; weak D call: TRBD1 (6 bases). Per germline, CDR1 SQVTM and CDR2 ANQGSEA. Trimming removed 0 bases at V and 2 bases at J, with 8 bases between. The CDR3 has 14 amino acids. The CDR3 DNA reads TGCAGCGTTGAAGAGTCAGGGGGCAATCAGCCCCAGCATTTT. Translation: CSVEESGGNQPQHF.

The chain combines TRBV5-6 with TRBJ1-1; D is undetermined. Germline CDR1 reads SGHDT; CDR2 reads YYEEEE. The CDR3 length is 14 residues. Trimming removed 1 base at V and 0 bases at J, with 7 bases between. The CDR3 here is CASSLYVMNTEAFF. The CDR3 DNA is TGTGCCAGCAGCTTGTACGTAATGAACACTGAAGCTTTCTTT. The entire variable domain, with the rest obtained from reference TRBV5-6 and TRBJ1-1, is as follows: DAGVTQSPTHLIKTRGQQVTLRCSPKSGHDTVSWYQQALGQGPQFIFQYYEEEERQRGNFPDRFSGHQFPNYSSELNVNALLLGDSALYLCASSLYVMNTEAFFGQGTRLTVV.